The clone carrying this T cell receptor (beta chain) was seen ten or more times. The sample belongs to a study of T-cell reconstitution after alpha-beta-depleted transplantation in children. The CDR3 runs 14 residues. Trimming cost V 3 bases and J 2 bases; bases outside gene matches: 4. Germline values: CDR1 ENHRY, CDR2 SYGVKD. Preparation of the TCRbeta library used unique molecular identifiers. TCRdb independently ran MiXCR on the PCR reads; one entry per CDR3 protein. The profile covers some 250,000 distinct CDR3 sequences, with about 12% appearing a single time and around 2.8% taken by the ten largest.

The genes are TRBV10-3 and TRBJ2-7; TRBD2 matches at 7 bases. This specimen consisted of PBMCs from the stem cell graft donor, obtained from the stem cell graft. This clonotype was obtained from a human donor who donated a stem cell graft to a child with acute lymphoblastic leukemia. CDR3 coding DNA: TGTGCCATCAGTGAATTACGGGGGGCCTACGAGCAGTACTTC. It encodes CAISELRGAYEQYF.